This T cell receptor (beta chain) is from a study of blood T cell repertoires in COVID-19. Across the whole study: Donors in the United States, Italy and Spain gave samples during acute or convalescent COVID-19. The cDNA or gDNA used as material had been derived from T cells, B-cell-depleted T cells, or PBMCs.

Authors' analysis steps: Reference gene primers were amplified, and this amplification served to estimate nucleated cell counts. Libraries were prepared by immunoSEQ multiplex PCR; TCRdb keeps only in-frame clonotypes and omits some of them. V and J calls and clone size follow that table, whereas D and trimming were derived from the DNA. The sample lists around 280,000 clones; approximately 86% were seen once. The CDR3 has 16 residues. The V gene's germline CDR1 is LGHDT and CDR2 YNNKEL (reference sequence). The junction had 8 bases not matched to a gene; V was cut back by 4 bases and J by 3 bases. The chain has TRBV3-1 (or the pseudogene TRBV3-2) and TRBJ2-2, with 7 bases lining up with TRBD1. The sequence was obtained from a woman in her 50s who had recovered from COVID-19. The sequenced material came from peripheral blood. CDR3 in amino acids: CASSPPYRGDTGELFF. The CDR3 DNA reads TGTGCCAGCAGCCCCCCATACAGGGGAGACACCGGGGAGCTGTTTTTT.